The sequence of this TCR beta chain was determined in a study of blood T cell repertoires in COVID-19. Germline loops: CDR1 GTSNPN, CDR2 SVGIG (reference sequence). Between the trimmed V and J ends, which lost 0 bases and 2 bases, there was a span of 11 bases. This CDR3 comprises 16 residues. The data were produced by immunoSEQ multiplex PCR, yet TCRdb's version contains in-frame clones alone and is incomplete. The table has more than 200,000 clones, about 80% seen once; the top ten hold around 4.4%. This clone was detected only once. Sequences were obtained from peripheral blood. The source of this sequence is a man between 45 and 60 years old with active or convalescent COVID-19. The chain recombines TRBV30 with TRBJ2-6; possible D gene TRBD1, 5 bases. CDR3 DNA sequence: TGTGCCTGGAGTGTACTCAGGGTCCCTGGGGCCAACGTCCTGACTTTC. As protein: CAWSVLRVPGANVLTF.